What follows is one TCR beta chain and its context. Its antigen is currently unknown. This sample stems from a study of T cell responses to AZD1222 COVID-19 vaccine. Overall study results and limits: Spike-specific TCR breadth rose after two AZD1222 doses, and depth rose as well. Clonal diversity was possibly underestimated, and the donors were mostly white British, with more females.

Method: immunoSEQ multiplex PCR; TCRdb's copy keeps in-frame clones and lacks some. The sample yields approximately 100,000 clones, 90% to 95% seen once. With 4 bases removed from V and 5 bases from J, the gap between germline ends came to 5 bases. CDR1 is GTSNPN, CDR2 SVGIG, per germline (reference sequence). CDR3 length equals 10 residues. The chain has TRBV30 and TRBJ1-1; unclear D gene. The sequenced sample was peripheral blood, obtained on day 0 of AZD1222 vaccination. The TCR was taken from an adult in good health. CDR3 nucleotides: TGTGCCTGGATAGGGACTGAAGCTTTCTTT. Translated, it gives CAWIGTEAFF. The variable domain in full, with the rest retrieved from reference TRBV30 and TRBJ1-1, is SQTIHQWPATLVQPVGSPLSLECTVEGTSNPNLYWYRQAAGRGLQLLFYSVGIGQISSEVPQNLSASRPQDRQFILSSKKLLLSDSGFYLCAWIGTEAFFGQGTRLTVV.